A selection of T cell receptor beta chains follows, all from one sample in a study of neurological immune-mediated disorders. Via MiXCR, TCRdb re-called the 5' RACE reads, giving one row per CDR3 protein. Of roughly 55,000 distinct CDR3 sequences in the sample, about 15% were seen once. Sequencing was done on a sample of PBMCs. These receptors were taken from a man aged 55 to 70 in good health. Each CDR3 is given with its conserved first and last residue. A D gene is named only where the DNA matches it firmly. Size is omitted from some rows. Given values are once, few, many or a class for expanded clones.

TRBV27	many	TRBJ2-7	NA	CASSPPPRMGTYEQYF	TGTGCCAGCAGTCCCCCCCCCCGTATGGGGACCTACGAGCAGTACTTC
TRBV2	many	TRBJ1-2	NA	CASSGAGMGYGYTF	TGTGCCAGCAGTGGTGCAGGGATGGGGTATGGCTACACCTTC
TRBV7-9	many	TRBJ2-5	TRBD2	CASSLDGTSGRYETQYF	TGTGCCAGCAGCTTAGACGGGACTAGCGGGAGATATGAGACCCAGTACTTC
TRBV9	many	TRBJ2-6	NA	CASSVGGSSGANVLTF	TGTGCCAGCAGCGTAGGTGGGAGCTCTGGGGCCAACGTCCTGACTTTC
TRBV28	many	TRBJ2-2	NA	CASRFTGELFF	TGTGCCAGCAGGTTCACCGGGGAGCTGTTTTTT
TRBV18	NA	TRBJ2-7	NA	CANSPREQGRHEQYF	TGTGCCAACTCACCACGTGAACAGGGAAGGCACGAGCAGTACTTC
TRBV28	many	TRBJ1-1	TRBD1	CASSRGAPGGTEAFF	TGTGCCAGCAGTAGGGGGGCCCCAGGGGGCACTGAAGCTTTCTTT
TRBV5-1	many	TRBJ1-2	NA	CASSQTTGNDGYTF	TGCGCCAGCAGCCAAACGACAGGAAACGATGGCTACACCTTC
TRBV6-6	many	TRBJ2-1	TRBD2	CASGPSGINEQFF	TGTGCCAGCGGCCCTAGCGGGATAAATGAGCAGTTCTTC
TRBV7-3	many	TRBJ2-1	TRBD2	CASSISGMGPYNEQFF	TGTGCCAGCAGCATTAGCGGGATGGGGCCCTACAATGAGCAGTTCTTC
TRBV6-5	many	TRBJ2-1	TRBD1	CASSYSFSGQGRNEQFF	TGTGCCAGCAGTTACTCGTTCTCAGGACAGGGTCGAAATGAGCAGTTCTTC
TRBV28	many	TRBJ2-1	NA	CASSLPPSWGGDDYNEQFF	TGTGCCAGCAGTTTACCCCCTAGTTGGGGCGGCGATGACTACAATGAGCAGTTCTTC
TRBV4-2	many	TRBJ2-7	TRBD1	CASSQLTGDSPSYEQYF	TGTGCCAGCAGCCAACTAACCGGGGACAGTCCTTCCTACGAGCAGTACTTC
TRBV28	NA	TRBJ2-4	NA	CASSLSAANIQYF	TGTGCCAGCAGTTTATCCGCGGCGAACATTCAGTACTTC
TRBV7-8	many	TRBJ2-7	NA	CASSLFGQNSYEQYF	TGTGCCAGCAGCTTATTTGGACAGAACTCCTACGAGCAGTACTTC
TRBV27	many	TRBJ2-7	NA	CASTLGGSEREQYF	TGTGCCAGCACCTTAGGTGGGAGTGAGCGCGAGCAGTACTTC
TRBV5-1	many	TRBJ1-1	NA	CASSPGPANQNTEAFF	TGCGCCAGCAGCCCTGGACCGGCTAATCAAAACACTGAAGCTTTCTTT
TRBV20-1	many	TRBJ2-3	NA	CSVDSGPNTQYF	TGCAGTGTCGATTCGGGGCCGAATACGCAGTATTTT
TRBV28	many	TRBJ2-1	TRBD1	CASSSGTGNNEQFF	TGTGCCAGCAGTTCCGGGACAGGGAACAATGAGCAGTTCTTC
TRBV11-2	many	TRBJ2-3	TRBD1	CASSFSGGSQYF	TGTGCCAGCAGCTTTTCAGGGGGCTCGCAGTATTTT
TRBV6-5	NA	TRBJ2-1	TRBD1	CASSRDRGTTYEQFF	TGTGCCAGCAGCCGGGACAGGGGGACCACATATGAGCAGTTCTTC
TRBV20-1	many	TRBJ2-3	TRBD2	CSAGTSGSTDTQYF	TGCAGTGCGGGGACTAGCGGGAGCACAGATACGCAGTATTTT